A selection of T cell receptor beta chains follows, all from one sample in a study of blood T cell repertoires in COVID-19. Using immunoSEQ multiplex PCR, the repertoire was profiled, and TCRdb retains in-frame clones only, with some absent. The sample holds fewer than 300,000 clones; more than 75% are singletons and the top ten take about 2.3%. The sequenced sample consisted of PBMCs or T cells enriched from blood (not recorded which). The receptors originated from a woman between 40 and 50 years old with acute COVID-19. Each CDR3 is given with its conserved first and last residue. The order of the fields is D gene, J gene, clone size, V gene, CDR3 DNA, CDR3 protein. The D gene is left open where the match is weak. Not all rows give a size; the values are once, few, many and, for expanded clones, a class.

D gene: TRBD1
J gene: TRBJ1-1
clone size: once
V gene: TRBV7-2
CDR3 DNA: TGTGCCAGCAGCTTAGATGGGACAGAGTACACTGAAGCTTTCTTT
CDR3 protein: CASSLDGTEYTEAFF

D gene: TRBD1
J gene: TRBJ2-7
clone size: once
V gene: TRBV13
CDR3 DNA: TGTGCCAGCAGCTTAGGCCGAGTTCCCGGACAGGGGAGTTACGAGCAGTACTTC
CDR3 protein: CASSLGRVPGQGSYEQYF

D gene: -
J gene: TRBJ2-7
clone size: -
V gene: TRBV20-1
CDR3 DNA: TGCAGTGCTGATATTGAGGACGAGCAGTACTTC
CDR3 protein: CSADIEDEQYF

D gene: TRBD1
J gene: TRBJ1-1
clone size: -
V gene: TRBV18
CDR3 DNA: TGTGCCAGCTCACCGTGGACAGGATCGAACACTGAAGCTTTCTTT
CDR3 protein: CASSPWTGSNTEAFF

D gene: -
J gene: TRBJ1-2
clone size: once
V gene: TRBV4-1
CDR3 DNA: TGCGCCAGCAGCCCTCTTGGGGGGGCGCGTCCCTATGGCTACACCTTC
CDR3 protein: CASSPLGGARPYGYTF

D gene: TRBD1
J gene: TRBJ2-3
clone size: -
V gene: TRBV5-1
CDR3 DNA: TGCGCCAGCAGCGACGGGACAGCGGATACGCAGTATTTT
CDR3 protein: CASSDGTADTQYF

D gene: -
J gene: TRBJ1-2
clone size: -
V gene: TRBV18
CDR3 DNA: TGTGCCAGCTCACCCCGGTTAGGGGGCTATGGCTACACCTTC
CDR3 protein: CASSPRLGGYGYTF

D gene: -
J gene: TRBJ2-5
clone size: -
V gene: TRBV3-1/TRBV3-2
CDR3 DNA: TGTGCCAGCAGCCGAGCGGTACAAGAGACCCAGTACTTC
CDR3 protein: CASSRAVQETQYF

D gene: -
J gene: TRBJ1-2
clone size: -
V gene: TRBV28
CDR3 DNA: TGTGCCAGCAGTTCCTCAGCGGCATATGGCTACACCTTC
CDR3 protein: CASSSSAAYGYTF

D gene: -
J gene: TRBJ1-6
clone size: -
V gene: TRBV19
CDR3 DNA: TGTGCCAGTAGTATAGACCGGACGGGAAATAATTCACCCCTCCACTTT
CDR3 protein: CASSIDRTGNNSPLHF

D gene: -
J gene: TRBJ2-7
clone size: -
V gene: TRBV12-3/TRBV12-4
CDR3 DNA: TGTGCCAGCAGTGCACAGAGAAACTACGAGCAGTACTTC
CDR3 protein: CASSAQRNYEQYF

D gene: -
J gene: TRBJ1-3
clone size: -
V gene: TRBV27
CDR3 DNA: TGTGCCAGCAGTCAGGGGACAAAGTCTGGAAACACCATATATTTT
CDR3 protein: CASSQGTKSGNTIYF

D gene: -
J gene: TRBJ1-6
clone size: -
V gene: TRBV7-6
CDR3 DNA: TGTGCCAGCAGTGAGGGAGGGTTTTCACCCCTCCACTTT
CDR3 protein: CASSEGGFSPLHF

D gene: -
J gene: TRBJ2-3
clone size: -
V gene: TRBV12-3/TRBV12-4
CDR3 DNA: TGTGCCAGCAGCCCTTCCCCAGATACGCAGTATTTT
CDR3 protein: CASSPSPDTQYF

D gene: -
J gene: TRBJ1-5
clone size: -
V gene: TRBV3-1/TRBV3-2
CDR3 DNA: TGTGCCAGCAGCCAATTAGGAGTTTATCAGCCCCAGCATTTT
CDR3 protein: CASSQLGVYQPQHF

D gene: TRBD2
J gene: TRBJ2-1
clone size: -
V gene: TRBV7-9
CDR3 DNA: TGTGCCAGCAGCAACTCGGGGGGCTCCTACAATGAGCAGTTCTTC
CDR3 protein: CASSNSGGSYNEQFF

D gene: -
J gene: TRBJ1-5
clone size: once
V gene: TRBV2
CDR3 DNA: TGTGCCAGCAGAGCGACAGGAGATAGCAATCAGCCCCAGCATTTT
CDR3 protein: CASRATGDSNQPQHF

D gene: TRBD1
J gene: TRBJ2-7
clone size: once
V gene: TRBV27
CDR3 DNA: TGTGCCAGCAGTTTTGGGGACAGACTTCGGGAGCAGTACTTC
CDR3 protein: CASSFGDRLREQYF

D gene: -
J gene: TRBJ1-2
clone size: -
V gene: TRBV20-1
CDR3 DNA: TGCAGTGCTAGATCCCAAGGCTACACCTTC
CDR3 protein: CSARSQGYTF

D gene: -
J gene: TRBJ2-7
clone size: -
V gene: TRBV5-5
CDR3 DNA: TGTGCCAGCAGCTCCTTCTTAGCGCATGGCGAGCAGTACTTC
CDR3 protein: CASSSFLAHGEQYF

D gene: TRBD2
J gene: TRBJ2-1
clone size: -
V gene: TRBV7-9
CDR3 DNA: TGTGCCAGCAGCTTAAGGGCTAGCGGAAACAATGAGCAGTTCTTC
CDR3 protein: CASSLRASGNNEQFF

D gene: -
J gene: TRBJ2-5
clone size: -
V gene: TRBV7-9
CDR3 DNA: TGTGCCAGCAGCTTAGCTACCAGGTGGCAAGAGACCCAGTACTTC
CDR3 protein: CASSLATRWQETQYF

D gene: TRBD2
J gene: TRBJ2-1
clone size: -
V gene: TRBV7-3
CDR3 DNA: TGTGCCAGCAGCTTATTGGCGGGGGGTCAGATCAATGAGCAGTTCTTC
CDR3 protein: CASSLLAGGQINEQFF

D gene: -
J gene: TRBJ1-1
clone size: -
V gene: TRBV29-1
CDR3 DNA: TGCAGCGTTGTGAGCGGTCGAACTGAAGCTTTCTTT
CDR3 protein: CSVVSGRTEAFF

D gene: -
J gene: TRBJ1-4
clone size: -
V gene: TRBV18
CDR3 DNA: TGTGCCAGCTCACCGGACAGACTTTGGGAAAAACTGTTTTTT
CDR3 protein: CASSPDRLWEKLFF

D gene: TRBD2
J gene: TRBJ2-1
clone size: -
V gene: TRBV3-1/TRBV3-2
CDR3 DNA: TGTGCCAGCAGCCAAGTGGCTAGCGGGAGTGGGAATGAGCAGTTCTTC
CDR3 protein: CASSQVASGSGNEQFF

D gene: -
J gene: TRBJ1-5
clone size: -
V gene: TRBV13
CDR3 DNA: TGTGCCAGCAGCTTATCCCGGGGGAAGGCACCTAGCAATCAGCCCCAGCATTTT
CDR3 protein: CASSLSRGKAPSNQPQHF

D gene: TRBD1
J gene: TRBJ1-2
clone size: -
V gene: TRBV2
CDR3 DNA: TGTGCCAGCAGCACCAAGGGACAGGCGGCAAGGGGCTACACCTTC
CDR3 protein: CASSTKGQAARGYTF

D gene: -
J gene: TRBJ2-2
clone size: -
V gene: TRBV27
CDR3 DNA: TGTGCCAGCAGTTCTGGCAGTAACACCGGGGAGCTGTTTTTT
CDR3 protein: CASSSGSNTGELFF

D gene: -
J gene: TRBJ2-7
clone size: -
V gene: TRBV6-5
CDR3 DNA: TGTGCCACCGCTGGGATTGGGGGGACCTACGAGCAGTACTTC
CDR3 protein: CATAGIGGTYEQYF

D gene: TRBD1
J gene: TRBJ1-4
clone size: -
V gene: TRBV19
CDR3 DNA: TGTGCCAGTAGTACACCAGACAGGGGGCTAGGTGAAAAACTGTTTTTT
CDR3 protein: CASSTPDRGLGEKLFF

D gene: -
J gene: TRBJ2-5
clone size: once
V gene: TRBV5-4
CDR3 DNA: TGTGCCAGCAGCCCCCGTGAGGGAGGAGGAGAGACCCAGTACTTC
CDR3 protein: CASSPREGGGETQYF

D gene: -
J gene: TRBJ2-2
clone size: -
V gene: TRBV5-1
CDR3 DNA: TGCGCCAGCAGCTTGGATCTGCGGGGGCCCCTCGGGGAGCTGTTTTTT
CDR3 protein: CASSLDLRGPLGELFF

D gene: TRBD2
J gene: TRBJ2-7
clone size: -
V gene: TRBV4-3
CDR3 DNA: TGCGCCAGCAGCCAAGGCTGGACTAGCGATAAGCAGTACTTC
CDR3 protein: CASSQGWTSDKQYF

D gene: -
J gene: TRBJ2-7
clone size: few
V gene: TRBV6-2/TRBV6-3
CDR3 DNA: TGTGCCAGCAGCCTTGGACTTTCTCGTTGGTCAGAGCAGTACTTC
CDR3 protein: CASSLGLSRWSEQYF

D gene: -
J gene: TRBJ1-1
clone size: -
V gene: TRBV5-1
CDR3 DNA: TGCGCCAGCAGCTTGGTTCCAGAGAACACTGAAGCTTTCTTT
CDR3 protein: CASSLVPENTEAFF

D gene: -
J gene: TRBJ1-6
clone size: -
V gene: TRBV3-1/TRBV3-2
CDR3 DNA: TGTGCCAGCAGCCAAACACCGGGATTACCCCTCCACTTT
CDR3 protein: CASSQTPGLPLHF

D gene: TRBD2
J gene: TRBJ2-1
clone size: -
V gene: TRBV15
CDR3 DNA: TGTGCCACCAGCAGAATGGGCGCGGGGGGCTACAATGAGCAGTTCTTC
CDR3 protein: CATSRMGAGGYNEQFF

D gene: TRBD2
J gene: TRBJ2-2
clone size: -
V gene: TRBV9
CDR3 DNA: TGTGCCAGCAGCGAACACCCTAGCGGGGGGACCATCGGGGAGCTGTTTTTT
CDR3 protein: CASSEHPSGGTIGELFF

D gene: TRBD1
J gene: TRBJ1-2
clone size: few
V gene: TRBV24-1
CDR3 DNA: TGTGCCACCAACTTGGACAGGGCCCCTGGCTACACCTTC
CDR3 protein: CATNLDRAPGYTF

D gene: TRBD2
J gene: TRBJ2-3
clone size: once
V gene: TRBV7-2
CDR3 DNA: TGTGCCAGCAGGGTAGCGGGAAAGGAGGGGGATACGCAGTATTTT
CDR3 protein: CASRVAGKEGDTQYF

D gene: -
J gene: TRBJ2-7
clone size: -
V gene: TRBV27
CDR3 DNA: TGTGCCAGCAGTTTAAATGGGGGGGCACGGGAGCAGTACTTC
CDR3 protein: CASSLNGGAREQYF